Listed below are T cell receptor beta chains from one sample, sequenced in a study of T cells after yellow fever vaccination. TCRdb analysed the 5' RACE reads with MiXCR anew, one entry per CDR3 protein. The data show 35,000 to 55,000 distinct CDR3 sequences, with approximately 6.3% seen just once and 10% held by the top ten. The sample consisted of PBMCs, either bulk or a sorted T-cell subset (CD4+, CD8+, memory, or dextramer-sorted; not recorded which), taken 45 days after the yellow fever booster vaccination. These receptors came from a man aged 25-45 years who received the YFV17D yellow fever vaccine. Each CDR3 is given with its conserved first and last residue. D genes are given only for firm matches. Clone sizes are given selectively: once, few, many, or a class where the clone is expanded.

J gene,clone size,D gene,V gene,CDR3 protein,CDR3 DNA
TRBJ2-5,many,TRBD2,TRBV10-3,CAISESSGETQYF,TGTGCCATCAGTGAGTCTAGCGGGGAGACCCAGTACTTC
TRBJ2-2,few,TRBD2,TRBV7-2,CASSWGGEYGELFF,TGTGCCAGCAGCTGGGGAGGGGAATACGGGGAGCTGTTTTTT
TRBJ1-1,NA,NA,TRBV18,CASSPGTTEAFF,TGTGCCAGCTCACCAGGGACCACTGAAGCTTTCTTT
TRBJ2-1,NA,NA,TRBV3-1,CAISQGLEQFF,TGTGCCATCAGCCAAGGATTGGAGCAGTTCTTC
TRBJ2-7,many,NA,TRBV12-3/TRBV12-4,CASSFGSYEQYF,TGTGCCAGCAGTTTCGGGTCCTACGAGCAGTACTTC
TRBJ2-3,NA,NA,TRBV9,CASSVELVSTDTQYF,TGTGCCAGCAGCGTAGAGCTAGTAAGCACAGATACGCAGTATTTT
TRBJ2-1,many,NA,TRBV18,CASSPAGRGPYNEQFF,TGTGCCAGCTCACCCGCTGGGAGGGGGCCCTACAATGAGCAGTTCTTC
TRBJ2-1,NA,TRBD2,TRBV6-2/TRBV6-3,CASSSLSGSVNEQFF,TGTGCCAGCAGTTCTCTTAGCGGGAGTGTCAATGAGCAGTTCTTC
TRBJ2-1,many,TRBD2,TRBV5-1,CASRGGRTSNEQFF,TGCGCCAGCAGAGGCGGGAGGACATCCAATGAGCAGTTCTTC
TRBJ1-6,many,TRBD1,TRBV6-5,CASSYTLDRTSPLHF,TGTGCCAGCAGTTACACGTTGGACAGGACTTCACCCCTCCACTTT
TRBJ1-3,few,NA,TRBV5-1,CASSLDTGGNTIYF,TGCGCCAGCAGCTTGGATACAGGGGGAAACACCATATATTTT
TRBJ2-5,few,NA,TRBV15,CATSTGSGGQYF,TGTGCCACCAGCACCGGGTCTGGGGGCCAGTACTTC
TRBJ2-2,many,NA,TRBV12-3/TRBV12-4,CASSYGAGELFF,TGTGCCAGCAGTTACGGGGCCGGGGAGCTGTTTTTT
TRBJ2-2,few,NA,TRBV7-2,CASSGQVGAGGELFF,TGTGCCAGCAGCGGGCAGGTGGGGGCCGGCGGGGAGCTGTTTTTT
TRBJ1-3,many,NA,TRBV12-3/TRBV12-4,CASSENSGNTIYF,TGTGCCAGCAGTGAGAACTCTGGAAACACCATATATTTT
TRBJ2-4,few,NA,TRBV20-1,CSATGSLAKNIQYF,TGCAGTGCTACAGGGTCCTTGGCCAAAAACATTCAGTACTTC
TRBJ2-1,few,TRBD2,TRBV24-1,CATSLPGLAVNEQFF,TGTGCCACCAGTCTACCGGGACTAGCTGTCAATGAGCAGTTCTTC